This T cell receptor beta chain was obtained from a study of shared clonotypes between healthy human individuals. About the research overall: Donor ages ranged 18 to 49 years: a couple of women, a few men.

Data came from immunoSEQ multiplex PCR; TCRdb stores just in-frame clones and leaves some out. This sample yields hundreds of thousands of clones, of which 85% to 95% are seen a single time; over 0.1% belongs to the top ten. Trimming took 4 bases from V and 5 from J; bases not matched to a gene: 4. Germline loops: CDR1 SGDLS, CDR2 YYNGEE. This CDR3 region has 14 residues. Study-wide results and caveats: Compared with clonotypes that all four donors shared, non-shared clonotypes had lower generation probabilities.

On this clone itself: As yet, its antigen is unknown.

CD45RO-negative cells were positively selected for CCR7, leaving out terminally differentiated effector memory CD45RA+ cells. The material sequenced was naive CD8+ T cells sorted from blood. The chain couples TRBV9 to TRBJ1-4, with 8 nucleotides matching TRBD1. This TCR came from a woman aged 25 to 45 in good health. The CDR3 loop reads CASSPRTGNEKLFF. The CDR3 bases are TGTGCCAGCAGCCCTCGGACAGGGAATGAAAAACTGTTTTTT.